The 7 T cell receptor beta chains below all came from one sample that was sequenced in a study of blood T cell repertoires in COVID-19. Produced via immunoSEQ multiplex PCR; TCRdb's table is partial and in-frame only. The sample records about 120,000 clones, about 90% being singletons. The sample comprised peripheral blood. The receptors shown here come from a woman between 50 and 59 years old with active or convalescent COVID-19.

The gene calls are TRBV27 and TRBJ1-6; 11 positions agree with TRBD1. Germline CDR1 is MNHEY and CDR2 is SMNVEV (reference sequence). V lost 5 bases, J lost 6 bases, and 12 bases stayed unmatched. The CDR3 runs to 18 residues. The CDR3 loop is CASSPGQGASFGNSPLHF. DNA of the CDR3: TGTGCCAGCAGTCCAGGACAGGGGGCATCCTTTGGTAATTCACCCCTCCACTTT.

This sequence joins TRBV7-3 and TRBJ2-1, with TRBD2 as a possible D gene (6 bases). Germline CDR1 and CDR2: SGHTA and FQGTGA. This CDR3 spans 20 amino acids. The V and J ends lost 8 bases and 0 bases respectively, with 29 bases between them. The CDR3 loop is CASHTPGLHQIPSSYNEQFF. The CDR3, as DNA: TGTGCCAGCCATACTCCGGGACTTCACCAAATTCCGAGCTCCTACAATGAGCAGTTCTTC. Looking up the rest from reference TRBV7-3 and TRBJ2-1 gives the full variable domain: GAGVSQTPSNKVTEKGKYVELRCDPISGHTALYWYRQSLGQGPEFLIYFQGTGAADDSGLPNDRFFAVRPEGSVSTLKIQRTERGDSAVYLCASHTPGLHQIPSSYNEQFFGPGTRLTVL.

This clone came up once. The genes are TRBV7-2 and TRBJ2-7, with TRBD2 matching 9 bases. J gave up 6 bases and V 5 bases, and 8 bases lay outside the gene matches. Germline values: CDR1 SGHTA, CDR2 FQGNSA. The CDR3 length is 14 residues. The CDR3 DNA reads as TGTGCCAGCAGCATTGGACTAGCGAGGGCCGAGCAGTACTTC. Translating gives CASSIGLARAEQYF. The full variable domain, in which reference TRBV7-2 and TRBJ2-7 provide the parts outside the CDR3, is GAGVSQSPSNKVTEKGKDVELRCDPISGHTALYWYRQSLGQGLEFLIYFQGNSAPDKSGLPSDRFSAERTGGSVSTLTIQRTQQEDSAVYLCASSIGLARAEQYFGPGTRLTVT.

CDR3 in DNA: TGTGCCAGCAGACAAACGACAGGGGGATCAGAGACCCAGTACTTC. This sequence encodes CASRQTTGGSETQYF. The chain employs TRBV7-9 and TRBJ2-5; 9 nucleotides line up with TRBD1. The germline gives CDR1 SEHNR, CDR2 FQNEAQ (reference sequence). This CDR3 has 15 residues. With V trimmed by 6 bases and J by 4 bases, 9 bases remained unmatched.

This CDR3 is CASSPGGTGELFF. CDR3 DNA sequence: TGTGCCAGCAGCCCTGGGGGGACCGGGGAGCTGTTTTTT. V is TRBV11-3 and J is TRBJ2-2; perhaps TRBD2 as D (6 bases). Germline V gives CDR1 SGHNT, CDR2 YENEEA. This CDR3 comprises 13 residues. V was trimmed by 5 bases and J by 5 bases, leaving 9 bases between them.

V usage is TRBV30 and J usage is TRBJ2-3; D possibly corresponds to TRBD2 (6 bases). This CDR3 has 13 amino acids. The germline CDR1 and CDR2 sequences are GTSNPN and SVGIG (reference sequence). V lost 5 bases to trimming and J lost 6 bases, with 15 bases between them. The CDR3 loop is CAWGWGVRDTQYF. CDR3 nucleotide sequence: TGTGCCTGGGGTTGGGGGGTTAGGGATACGCAGTATTTT.

The gene calls are TRBV3-1 (or the pseudogene TRBV3-2) and TRBJ2-6, with a weak D call TRBD1 (5 bases). CDR3 length: 15 residues. Germline-derived CDR1 and CDR2 are LGHDT and YNNKEL (reference sequence). V was cut by 4 bases and J by 0 bases, with 7 bases left in between. The chain's CDR3 is CASSPDSSGANVLTF. In DNA, the CDR3 is TGTGCCAGCAGCCCCGACAGCTCTGGGGCCAACGTCCTGACTTTC.